What follows are 9 T cell receptor beta chains derived from one specimen sequenced in a study of shared clonotypes between healthy human individuals. Libraries were prepared by immunoSEQ multiplex PCR; TCRdb keeps only in-frame clonotypes and omits some of them. The table shows hundreds of thousands of clones, with around 67% occurring only once. The sample comprised memory CD4+ T cells sorted from blood. Regarding subset: CD45RA-negative fraction. The receptors derive from a woman in her 30s in good health.

The chain links TRBV4-1 to TRBJ2-1; the match to TRBD2 covers 12 bases. Germline CDR1 and CDR2: MGHRA and YSYEKL. The CDR3 is 18 amino acids. The J segment lost 5 bases and the V segment lost 3 bases, leaving 11 bases of the junction unmatched. The CDR3 loop is CASSHNHPRTSGDNEQFF. The CDR3 region has the DNA TGCGCCAGCAGCCATAACCACCCGAGGACTAGCGGGGACAATGAGCAGTTCTTC.

This chain links TRBV7-2 with TRBJ2-5, with TRBD2 matching over 13 bases. V shed 4 bases, J shed 5 bases, and the junction held 4 bases outside the gene matches. The germline V gene has CDR1 SGHTA and CDR2 FQGNSA. This CDR3 has 15 residues. The CDR3 protein is CASSSTSGRRETQYF. CDR3 bases: TGTGCCAGCAGCTCGACTAGCGGGAGGCGCGAGACCCAGTACTTC.

The rearrangement uses TRBV27 and TRBJ1-1; D is possibly TRBD1 (6 bases). This CDR3 spans 15 amino acids. V was cut by 5 bases and J by 5 bases, with 18 bases left in between. The germline gives CDR1 MNHEY, CDR2 SMNVEV (reference sequence). The CDR3 is CASSPYADRRTEAFF. The CDR3 region has the DNA TGTGCCAGCAGTCCCTATGCTGACAGGCGGACTGAAGCTTTCTTT.

This chain uses TRBV28 with TRBJ2-7, with TRBD2 matching over 8 bases. The CDR3 is 14 amino acids. Germline assignment: CDR1 MDHEN and CDR2 SYDVKM. V was clipped by 6 bases and J by 5 bases; unmatched bases: 9. CDR3 sequence: CASRPPGRGHEQYF. Here the CDR3 DNA reads TGTGCCAGCAGACCCCCCGGGAGGGGCCACGAGCAGTACTTC.

J is TRBJ1-2 and V is TRBV19; weak D call: TRBD1 (6 bases). This CDR3 region has 15 residues. The germline V and J ends were trimmed by 6 bases and 5 bases, with 19 bases remaining between them. Germline V gene data show CDR1 as LNHDA and CDR2 as SQIVND (reference sequence). CDR3 nucleotides: TGTGCCAGTAGCCCGGACAGACGAACTTTATATGGCTACACCTTC. Protein sequence: CASSPDRRTLYGYTF.

This chain joins TRBV28 and TRBJ2-7; D is ambiguous. The CDR3 has 13 residues. CDR1 is MDHEN and CDR2 is SYDVKM in the germline V gene. Trimming pared 8 bases from V and 5 bases from J, leaving 16 bases between. The CDR3 here is CASGLSTLHEQYF. The CDR3 region has the DNA TGTGCCAGCGGCTTATCAACCCTCCACGAGCAGTACTTC.

Of note for this clone: The same CDR3 arises from other DNA sequences in this sample as well. The rearrangement joins TRBV4-1 to TRBJ1-1; D is unclear. The V and J ends lost 1 base and 0 bases respectively, with 6 bases between them. CDR3 length equals 14 residues. The germline V gene encodes CDR1 MGHRA and CDR2 YSYEKL. CDR3 region: CASSQGILNTEAFF. As DNA, the CDR3 is TGCGCCAGCAGCCAAGGAATTTTGAACACTGAAGCTTTCTTT.

The V call is TRBV7-8, the J call TRBJ1-3, with D hard to call. This CDR3 spans 15 amino acids. V shed 1 base and J shed 1 base, with 8 bases lying between them. Germline lookup yields CDR1 SGHVS and CDR2 FQNEAQ. The CDR3 sequence is CASSLGRGSGNTIYF. The DNA of the CDR3 is TGTGCCAGCAGCTTAGGTCGAGGTTCTGGAAACACCATATATTTT.

This clone was observed a few times. The chain carries TRBV5-1 and TRBJ2-7, with 10 positions matching TRBD1. With 3 bases clipped from V and 5 bases from J, the junction kept 8 bases outside the gene matches. The CDR3 sequence is 15 residues long. Germline CDR1 reads SGHRS; CDR2 reads YFSETQ. This CDR3 reads CASSYLTGGGDEQYF. DNA of the CDR3: TGCGCCAGCAGCTATTTGACAGGGGGCGGGGACGAGCAGTACTTC.